One sample yielded the 30 T cell receptor beta chains listed below, sequenced in a study of T cell repertoires in cytomegalovirus infection. TCRdb re-analysed the reads in MiXCR, keeping a single row per CDR3 protein. The sample lists 310,000 or so distinct CDR3 sequences, 20% to 25% occurring once. No antigen is known for these receptors. The sample in question was cultured PBMCs, obtained from culture after CMV antigen stimulation. All receptors derive from a human donor in good health (CMV status not recorded). Some clones in this sample may be carry-over from other donors' samples.

This clonotype was picked up a small number of times. This chain links TRBV27 with TRBJ2-7, with TRBD1 matching 7 bases. V was pared by 6 bases and J by 3 bases, with 11 bases of the junction left unmatched. This CDR3 has 15 amino acids. Per the germline V gene, CDR1 is MNHEY and CDR2 is SMNVEV (reference sequence). For the CDR3, the DNA is TGTGCCAGCAGGAAACGACAGGGAAGGGACTACGAGCAGTACTTC. This gives the protein CASRKRQGRDYEQYF.

The rearrangement links TRBV2 to TRBJ2-1, with D possibly matching TRBD2 (6 bases). Trimming cost V 8 bases and J 7 bases, with 15 bases left between them. The CDR3 sequence is 13 residues long. From germline, CDR1 is SNHLY and CDR2 FYNNEI. The CDR3 DNA follows: TGTGCCAGCGGGTTATGGCGGGATAATGAGCAGTTCTTC. Translating gives CASGLWRDNEQFF.

In its sample, this clonotype was seen many times. The chain employs TRBV19 and TRBJ2-1, with D perhaps TRBD2 (6 bases). This CDR3 has 14 residues. Trimming removed 1 base at V and 4 bases at J, with 8 bases between. Germline loops: CDR1 LNHDA, CDR2 SQIVND (reference sequence). CDR3 residues: CASSIGSGYNEQFF. The CDR3 DNA sequence: TGTGCCAGTAGTATAGGTAGCGGTTACAATGAGCAGTTCTTC. Supplemented by reference TRBV19 and TRBJ2-1, the full variable domain reads DGGITQSPKYLFRKEGQNVTLSCEQNLNHDAMYWYRQDPGQGLRLIYYSQIVNDFQKGDIAEGYSVSREKKESFPLTVTSAQKNPTAFYLCASSIGSGYNEQFFGPGTRLTVL.

In its sample, this clonotype was seen a few times. V and J are TRBV7-9 and TRBJ2-5, with 7 bases aligning to TRBD1. The CDR3 runs to 15 residues. The V and J ends lost 5 bases and 5 bases, in that order; junction bases with no gene match: 11. Looked up from germline, CDR1 is SEHNR and CDR2 is FQNEAQ (reference sequence). CDR3 nucleotide sequence: TGTGCCAGCAGCGCCCGGACAGGTCTGGGGGAGACCCAGTACTTC. It encodes CASSARTGLGETQYF.

The V call is TRBV6-6, the J call TRBJ1-1; D is uncertain. Trimming removed 5 bases at V and 1 base at J, with 14 bases between. CDR1 is MNHNY, CDR2 SVGAGI, per germline (reference sequence). This CDR3 is 15 amino acids long. Here the CDR3 reads CASSSDYLGNTEAFF. The CDR3 region has the DNA TGTGCCAGCAGTAGTGATTACCTGGGGAACACTGAAGCTTTCTTT.

This clonotype was recorded a few times. The chain joins TRBV24-1 to TRBJ2-3; 9 bases are a match to TRBD1. Germline V gives CDR1 KGHDR, CDR2 SFDVKD. The J segment lost 1 base and the V segment lost 3 bases, leaving 7 bases of the junction unmatched. The CDR3 is 17 amino acids. The CDR3 is CATSDPKRTGGTDTQYF. CDR3 DNA sequence: TGTGCCACCAGTGATCCAAAAAGGACAGGGGGCACAGATACGCAGTATTTT.

In DNA, the CDR3 is TGTGCCAGCAATCTACAGGGGACAGGGGGCGACGGCTACACCTTC. Amino acid sequence: CASNLQGTGGDGYTF. The chain combines TRBV6-2 or TRBV6-3 with TRBJ1-2; 12 bases line up with TRBD1. Germline trimming cut 7 bases from V and 8 bases from J; bases unmatched to any gene: 11. The CDR3 contains 15 residues. Germline CDR1 and CDR2: MNHEY and SVGEGT.

J is TRBJ1-2 and V is TRBV27; D unresolved. The CDR3 has 12 amino acids. Looked up from germline, CDR1 is MNHEY and CDR2 is SMNVEV (reference sequence). Trimming took 6 bases from V and 3 from J, leaving 8 bases between them. The CDR3 DNA follows: TGTGCCAGCAGGCGGCTCGACTATGGCTACACCTTC. Protein: CASRRLDYGYTF.

The chain couples TRBV19 to TRBJ2-1; no reliable D call. V was trimmed by 10 bases and J by 5 bases, leaving 9 bases between them. Germline-derived CDR1 and CDR2 are LNHDA and SQIVND (reference sequence). This CDR3 comprises 11 residues. The DNA for the CDR3 is TGTGCCACTCTAACACACAATGAGCAGTTCTTC. Protein sequence: CATLTHNEQFF.

The table lists this clonotype with many counts. The CDR3 nucleotides read TGTGCCAGCAGCTTAGTCCACCGAGACTACGAGCAGTACTTC. Amino acid sequence: CASSLVHRDYEQYF. This sequence joins TRBV7-2 and TRBJ2-7; no definite D call. Germline values: CDR1 SGHTA, CDR2 FQGNSA. The CDR3 sequence is 14 residues long. Trimming shortened V by 1 base and J by 3 bases, and 10 bases separated the two germline ends.

This clonotype has at least ten counts. This chain links TRBV7-2 with TRBJ1-5, with 7 positions matching TRBD1. Trimming removed 5 bases from V and 8 bases from J; junction bases left unmatched: 12. This CDR3 has 15 residues. The germline V gene encodes CDR1 SGHTA and CDR2 FQGNSA. The chain's CDR3 is CASSRPGTEIKPQHF. The CDR3 DNA reads TGTGCCAGCAGCCGACCCGGGACAGAAATTAAGCCCCAGCATTTT.

This clonotype has just a few counts. This chain connects TRBV7-7 to TRBJ2-2, with D perhaps given as TRBD1 or TRBD2 (5 bases each). CDR1 is SSHAT, CDR2 FNYEAQ, per germline (reference sequence). V gave up 5 bases and J gave up 6 bases, with 10 bases separating them. This CDR3 has 13 amino acids. The CDR3 DNA is TGTGCCAGCAGCACAAGAGGGGCCGGGGAGCTGTTTTTT. Protein sequence: CASSTRGAGELFF.

The V gene is TRBV11-2, the J gene TRBJ2-2; tentatively, D is TRBD1 (6 bases). Trimming pared 3 bases from V and 4 bases from J, leaving 12 bases between. The CDR3 extends over 15 amino acids. Germline V gene lookup returns CDR1 SGHAT and CDR2 FQNNGV. CDR3 in DNA: TGTGCCAGCAGCTTCACAGGGATCGCCACCGGGGAGCTGTTTTTT. Amino acid sequence: CASSFTGIATGELFF.

This clonotype showed up many times. This CDR3 is CASSPMGVIGTWGTDTQYF. The CDR3 DNA sequence: TGTGCCAGCAGCCCAATGGGTGTGATCGGGACCTGGGGCACAGATACGCAGTATTTT. This sequence joins TRBV7-2 and TRBJ2-3; D tentatively fits TRBD1 or TRBD2 (5 bases each). The CDR3 contains 19 residues. Trimming cost V 5 bases and J 1 base, with 25 bases left between them. CDR1 and CDR2 (germline): SGHTA, FQGNSA.

This clonotype was seen ten or more times. V gene TRBV30 combines with J gene TRBJ1-6, with a possible D match to TRBD1 (5 bases). The ends were cut back, 5 bases at V and 8 bases at J, with 19 bases in the middle. Germline CDR1 and CDR2: GTSNPN and SVGIG (reference sequence). This CDR3 has 15 residues. The CDR3 DNA reads TGTGCCTGGGGATCCAAGGGGATCCAGTATTCACCCCTCCACTTT. Its protein product is CAWGSKGIQYSPLHF.

This chain connects TRBV7-2 to TRBJ1-1; possible D gene TRBD1, 5 bases. CDR3 length: 13 residues. Germline values: CDR1 SGHTA, CDR2 FQGNSA. With 8 bases removed from V and 1 base from J, the gap between germline ends came to 11 bases. The CDR3 nucleotides read TGTGCCAGCCTTGACAGCCAGAACACTGAAGCTTTCTTT. As protein: CASLDSQNTEAFF.

The chain joins TRBV6-5 to TRBJ1-1; D may be TRBD1 (5 bases). V was shortened by 9 bases and J by 7 bases, with 12 bases between the two germline ends. The CDR3 length is 11 residues. Germline V gives CDR1 MNHEY, CDR2 SVGAGI. Here the CDR3 DNA reads TGTGCCAGTAGGGGCACAATTGAAGCTTTCTTT. Amino acid sequence: CASRGTIEAFF.

This sequence joins TRBV6-2 or TRBV6-3 and TRBJ2-7; 7 bases match TRBD1. With V trimmed by 7 bases and J by 3 bases, 6 bases remained unmatched. This CDR3 has 13 amino acids. The germline V gene has CDR1 MNHEY and CDR2 SVGEGT. CDR3 sequence reads: CASTPTGSYEQYF. CDR3 bases: TGTGCCAGCACCCCGACAGGGAGCTACGAGCAGTACTTC.

The chain recombines TRBV7-9 with TRBJ2-3; D is uncertain. V was trimmed by 5 bases and J by 4 bases, leaving 10 bases between them. The germline gives CDR1 SEHNR, CDR2 FQNEAQ (reference sequence). The CDR3 has 13 amino acids. This CDR3 is CASSTTTPDTQYF. CDR3 bases: TGTGCCAGCAGCACCACTACACCAGATACGCAGTATTTT.

This clonotype was found a few times. CDR3 loop: CASRAFPGTTGEETQYF. For the CDR3, the DNA is TGTGCCAGCAGGGCTTTCCCCGGGACTACGGGGGAGGAGACCCAGTACTTC. This chain links TRBV3-1 with TRBJ2-5; 7 nucleotides align to TRBD2. CDR3 size: 17 residues. V was clipped by 6 bases and J by 5 bases; unmatched bases: 18. Germline V lookup: CDR1 LGHDT, CDR2 YNNKEL (reference sequence).

V usage is TRBV7-9 and J usage is TRBJ2-1; D is unresolved. The germline gives CDR1 SEHNR, CDR2 FQNEAQ (reference sequence). V lost 2 bases and J 6 bases, leaving 14 bases between the germline ends. The CDR3 is made up of 15 amino acids. DNA for the CDR3: TGTGCCAGCAGCTTATCCGCGGCTCCAGCCAATGAGCAGTTCTTC. Its translation is CASSLSAAPANEQFF.

This clonotype occurred many times. V gene TRBV7-2 combines with J gene TRBJ2-3, with D possibly matching TRBD1 (6 bases). Trimming took 5 bases from V and 2 from J, leaving 11 bases between them. The CDR3 sequence is 14 residues long. Germline CDR1 reads SGHTA; CDR2 reads FQGNSA. CDR3 nucleotide sequence: TGTGCCAGCAGCCCAGGACAGCCCACAGATACGCAGTATTTT. Translated: CASSPGQPTDTQYF.

This clonotype was seen a handful of times. The V and J genes are TRBV12-5 and TRBJ2-7, with 8 bases matching TRBD1. Trimming cost V 1 base and J 5 bases; bases outside gene matches: 4. Germline CDR1 LGHNT, CDR2 FRNRAP. The CDR3 extends over 14 amino acids. CDR3 protein: CASGLGTGPHEQYF. DNA for the CDR3: TGTGCTAGTGGTTTGGGGACAGGGCCCCACGAGCAGTACTTC.

J is TRBJ2-5 and V is TRBV18, with D possibly TRBD1 on 5 matching bases. Per germline, CDR1 KGHSH and CDR2 LQKENI. The V end was cut by 0 bases, the J end by 1 base, with 9 bases between. This CDR3 has 15 residues. The CDR3 DNA reads as TGTGCCAGCTCACCACCGGGGCGTCCCCAAGAGACCCAGTACTTC. Residues: CASSPPGRPQETQYF.

This clonotype has only a few counts. The chain employs TRBV7-9 and TRBJ1-4, with D possibly being TRBD1 (5 bases). This CDR3 is 15 amino acids long. Germline CDR1 is SEHNR and CDR2 is FQNEAQ (reference sequence). The V end was cut by 5 bases, the J end by 8 bases, with 18 bases between. The CDR3 spells CASSPSGGLEEKLFF. The DNA of the CDR3 is TGTGCCAGCAGCCCCTCTGGGGGTCTAGAGGAAAAACTGTTTTTT.

This clonotype was picked up many times. This chain joins TRBV27 and TRBJ1-1; 9 bases are a match to TRBD1. J gave up 5 bases and V 6 bases, and 7 bases lay outside the gene matches. The CDR3 contains 14 residues. CDR1 is MNHEY, CDR2 SMNVEV, per germline (reference sequence). The CDR3 DNA reads TGTGCCAGCAGGGACAGGGGTATGGGTACTGAAGCTTTCTTT. Its protein is CASRDRGMGTEAFF.

The chain recombines TRBV6-5 with TRBJ2-5; TRBD2 matches 10 bases. The V and J ends lost 6 bases and 1 base, in that order; junction bases with no gene match: 8. Germline lookup yields CDR1 MNHEY and CDR2 SVGAGI. The CDR3 has 16 amino acids. The CDR3 is CASSPSGRRPQETQYF. The CDR3 nucleotides read TGTGCCAGCAGCCCTAGCGGGAGAAGGCCCCAAGAGACCCAGTACTTC.

The J gene is TRBJ1-2, the V gene TRBV20-1, with 7 bases lining up with TRBD1. The CDR3 is 13 amino acids. The V gene's germline CDR1 is DFQATT and CDR2 SNEGSKA (reference sequence). Losses at the gene ends were 4 bases for V and 0 bases for J; bases not matched to a gene: 2. The CDR3 sequence: CSATGTANYGYTF. The CDR3 nucleotides read TGCAGTGCTACCGGGACAGCTAACTATGGCTACACCTTC.

This rearrangement joins TRBV18 to TRBJ2-3; D is perhaps TRBD2 (5 bases). V shed 10 bases and J shed 1 base, with 12 bases lying between them. CDR1 KGHSH and CDR2 LQKENI come from the germline V gene. The CDR3 is 13 amino acids. DNA for the CDR3: TGTGCCACCACAGCGGCAGGCACAGATACGCAGTATTTT. Residues: CATTAAGTDTQYF. The variable domain in full, with the rest retrieved from reference TRBV18 and TRBJ2-3, is NAGVMQNPRHLVRRRGQEARLRCSPMKGHSHVYWYRQLPEEGLKFMVYLQKENIIDESGMPKERFSAEFPKEGPSILRIQQVVRGDSAAYFCATTAAGTDTQYFGPGTRLTVL.

The sample holds a few counts of this clonotype. The J gene is TRBJ2-1, the V gene TRBV20-1, with 10 bases fitting TRBD2. Trimming removed 3 bases from V and 8 bases from J; junction bases left unmatched: 4. This CDR3 spans 13 amino acids. Germline V gene sequence: CDR1 DFQATT, CDR2 SNEGSKA (reference sequence). The CDR3 nucleotides read TGCAGTGCTAGCATCGGACTAGCGGATGAGCAGTTCTTC. Translation: CSASIGLADEQFF.